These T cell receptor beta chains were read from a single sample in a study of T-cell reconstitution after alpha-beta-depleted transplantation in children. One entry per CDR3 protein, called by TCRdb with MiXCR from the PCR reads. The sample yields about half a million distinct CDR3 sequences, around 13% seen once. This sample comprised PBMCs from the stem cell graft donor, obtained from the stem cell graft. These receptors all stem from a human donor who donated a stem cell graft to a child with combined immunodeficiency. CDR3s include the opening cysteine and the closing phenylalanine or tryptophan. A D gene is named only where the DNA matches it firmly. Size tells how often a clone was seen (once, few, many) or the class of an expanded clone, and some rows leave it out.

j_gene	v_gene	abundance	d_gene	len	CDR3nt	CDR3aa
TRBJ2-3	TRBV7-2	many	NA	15	TGTGCCAGCAGTCGAACAGGGACTAGCACAGATACGCAGTATTTT	CASSRTGTSTDTQYF
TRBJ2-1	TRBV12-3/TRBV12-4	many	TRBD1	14	TGTGCCAGCACCTTAGGACAGGGGTACAATGAGCAGTTCTTC	CASTLGQGYNEQFF
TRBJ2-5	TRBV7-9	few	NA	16	TGTGCCAGCAGCTTAGAGACAGACTACTTCCAAGAGACCCAGTACTTC	CASSLETDYFQETQYF
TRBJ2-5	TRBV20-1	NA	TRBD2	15	TGCAGTGCTAGAGCCCCGACTAGCGGGGCAGAGACCCAGTACTTC	CSARAPTSGAETQYF
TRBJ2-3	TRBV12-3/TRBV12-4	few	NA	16	TGTGCCAGCAGTTTTCGCTGGCGAGCTAGCACAGATACGCAGTATTTT	CASSFRWRASTDTQYF
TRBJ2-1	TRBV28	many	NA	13	TGTGCCAGCAGTTTATTTTCCTACAATGAGCAGTTCTTC	CASSLFSYNEQFF
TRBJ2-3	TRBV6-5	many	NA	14	TGTGCCAGCAGTTACGGGGTACACACAGATACGCAGTATTTT	CASSYGVHTDTQYF
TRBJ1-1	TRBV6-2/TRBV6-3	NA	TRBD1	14	TGTGCCAGCAGACGGACAGGGTCGTTCACTGAAGCTTTCTTT	CASRRTGSFTEAFF
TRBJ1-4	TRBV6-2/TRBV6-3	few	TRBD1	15	TGTGCCAGCAGTTACTCGGACAGGGTCGGTGAAAAACTGTTTTTT	CASSYSDRVGEKLFF
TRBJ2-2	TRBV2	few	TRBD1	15	TGTGCCAGCACCAAGGACAGGCCGAACACCGGGGAGCTGTTTTTT	CASTKDRPNTGELFF
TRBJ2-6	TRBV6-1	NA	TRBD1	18	TGTGCCAGCAGTAGGACAGGTTTGGCGATGACTGGGGCCAACGTCCTGACTTTC	CASSRTGLAMTGANVLTF
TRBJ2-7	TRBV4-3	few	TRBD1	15	TGCGCCAGCAGCCAAGGGGTGGACAGGCAATACGAGCAGTACTTC	CASSQGVDRQYEQYF
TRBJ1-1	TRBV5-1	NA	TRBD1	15	TGCGCCAGCAGCTGGGACAGGGAGGTGAACACTGAAGCTTTCTTT	CASSWDREVNTEAFF
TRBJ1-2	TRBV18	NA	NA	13	TGTGCCAGCTCACCGGGAACTTCAGCTGGCTACACCTTC	CASSPGTSAGYTF
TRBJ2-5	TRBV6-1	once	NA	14	TGTGCCAGCAAGATCGGACGCGGCACAGAGACCCAGTACTTC	CASKIGRGTETQYF
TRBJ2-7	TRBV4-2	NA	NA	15	TGTGCCAGCAGCCAAGAAGGGTCAGGGTTCTACGAGCAGTACTTC	CASSQEGSGFYEQYF
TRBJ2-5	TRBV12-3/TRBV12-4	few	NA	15	TGTGCCAGCAGTTACCGGGACATGGGGCAAGAGACCCAGTACTTC	CASSYRDMGQETQYF
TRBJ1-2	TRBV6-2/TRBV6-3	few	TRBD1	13	TGTGCCAGCAGTGGACAGGCTAACTATGGCTACACCTTC	CASSGQANYGYTF
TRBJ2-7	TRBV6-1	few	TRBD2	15	TGTGCCAGCAGTAAGGGACTAGCGAGCCTCTACGAGCAGTACTTC	CASSKGLASLYEQYF
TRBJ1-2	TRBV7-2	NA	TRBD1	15	TGTGCCAGCAGCCGGCAGCCGGGACAGAACTATGGCTACACCTTC	CASSRQPGQNYGYTF
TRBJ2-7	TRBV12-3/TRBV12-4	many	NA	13	TGTGCCAGCAGTTTACCAGGGGGGGACGAGCAGTACTTC	CASSLPGGDEQYF
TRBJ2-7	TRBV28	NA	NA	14	TGTGCCAGCAGGCGGACAGGGAGGGGCTACGAGCAGTACTTC	CASRRTGRGYEQYF
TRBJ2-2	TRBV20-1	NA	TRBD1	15	TGCAGTGCTTCCCGGACAGGTCTTCGAACCGGGGAGCTGTTTTTT	CSASRTGLRTGELFF
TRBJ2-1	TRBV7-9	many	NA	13	TGTGCCAGCAAAAACGGGGCCTATGATGAGCAGTTCTTC	CASKNGAYDEQFF
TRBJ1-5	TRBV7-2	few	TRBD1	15	TGTGCCAGCAGCTTAGTTCGGGACAGGGATCAGCCCCAGCATTTT	CASSLVRDRDQPQHF
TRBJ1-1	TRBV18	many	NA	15	TGTGCCAGCTCACCACCAGGGGCTGGGAACACTGAAGCTTTCTTT	CASSPPGAGNTEAFF
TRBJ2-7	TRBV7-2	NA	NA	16	TGTGCCAGCAGCTTAGAGGGGGGGACAGGTACCTACGAGCAGTACTTC	CASSLEGGTGTYEQYF
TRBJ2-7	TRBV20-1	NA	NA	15	TGCAGTGCTAGTGACAGACAGCGGACCTCCTACGAGCAGTACTTC	CSASDRQRTSYEQYF
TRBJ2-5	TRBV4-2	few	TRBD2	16	TGTGCCAGCAGCCAAAAGCCGGGACTAGCGGAGGAGACCCAGTACTTC	CASSQKPGLAEETQYF
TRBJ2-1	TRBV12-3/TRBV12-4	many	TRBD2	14	TGTGCCAGCAGTTTAGCGCGGGGGTACAATGAGCAGTTCTTC	CASSLARGYNEQFF